A single sample gave rise to the 25 T cell receptor beta chains below, sequenced in a study of siplizumab effects on memory and regulatory T cells (dated by TCRdb to about 2019). The protocol used for the library was the immunoSEQ multiplex PCR assay. TCRdb retrieved this table from immuneACCESS and kept in-frame rearrangements only. Not all clones are present; in checked studies, unresolved V genes account for under half, and no reason is known for the remainder. For this sample the table gives approximately 100,000 clones, of which 85% to 95% were detected only once. The ten largest clonotypes hold roughly 0.62% of the sample. The material sequenced was Tregs sorted from blood. The receptors stem from a human donor in good health.

J is TRBJ2-7 and V is TRBV10-2; D is unresolved. Germline assignment: CDR1 WSHSY and CDR2 SAAADI. With 7 bases removed from V and 2 bases from J, the gap between germline ends came to 15 bases. The CDR3 runs to 14 residues. The CDR3 nucleotides read TGCGCCAGCATCGGGCAGGTCGGCACCTACGAGCAGTACTTC. Translation: CASIGQVGTYEQYF.

The rearrangement uses TRBV7-8 and TRBJ1-2, with 8 nucleotides matching TRBD1. Trimming at V came to 5 bases and at J to 1 base, leaving 3 bases not matched to a gene. The V gene's germline CDR1 is SGHVS and CDR2 FQNEAQ. This CDR3 is 14 amino acids long. CDR3 residues: CASSKTGGNYGYTF. In DNA, the CDR3 is TGTGCCAGCAGCAAAACAGGGGGTAACTATGGCTACACCTTC.

The chain uses TRBV5-4 and TRBJ1-1; the D is unclear. The CDR3 sequence is 14 residues long. V was shortened by 2 bases and J by 0 bases, with 8 bases between the two germline ends. The germline gives CDR1 SGHNT, CDR2 YYREEE (reference sequence). DNA of the CDR3: TGTGCCAGCAGCTTAACCGGGATGAACACTGAAGCTTTCTTT. This sequence encodes CASSLTGMNTEAFF.

This CDR3 reads CASSQRSGANVLTF. CDR3 in DNA: TGTGCCAGCAGCCAGCGCTCTGGGGCCAACGTCCTGACTTTC. The chain is built from TRBV4-2 and TRBJ2-6, with D uncertain. The CDR3 length is 14 residues. The V gene's germline CDR1 is LGHNA and CDR2 YNFKEQ. Trimming pared 3 bases from V and 0 bases from J, leaving 3 bases between.

The rearrangement uses TRBV5-1 and TRBJ1-2, with 7 bases matching TRBD1. The V gene end was trimmed by 2 bases and the J gene end by 0 bases; junction bases not matched to a gene: 7. The germline CDR1 and CDR2 sequences are SGHRS and YFSETQ. The CDR3 is made up of 16 amino acids. This CDR3 reads CASSFLDRTSNYGYTF. The CDR3 bases are TGCGCCAGCAGCTTTTTGGACAGGACCTCTAACTATGGCTACACCTTC.

The rearrangement uses TRBV29-1 and TRBJ2-1; 9 bases are shared with TRBD2. Germline-derived CDR1 and CDR2 are SQVTM and ANQGSEA. This CDR3 region has 15 residues. V was clipped by 7 bases and J by 0 bases; unmatched bases: 7. CDR3 nucleotide sequence: TGCAGCGCCAGTGGTAGCGGGAGCTCCTACAATGAGCAGTTCTTC. Protein: CSASGSGSSYNEQFF.

The chain employs TRBV5-1 and TRBJ2-6; D remains unclear. The germline V gene encodes CDR1 SGHRS and CDR2 YFSETQ. V was pared by 1 base and J by 0 bases, with 5 bases between. The CDR3 sequence is 15 residues long. CDR3 region: CASSLRSSGANVLTF. The CDR3 nucleotides are TGCGCCAGCAGCTTGAGGTCCTCTGGGGCCAACGTCCTGACTTTC.

This chain uses TRBV5-4 with TRBJ2-1; 10 bases agree with TRBD2. This CDR3 spans 15 amino acids. V was pared by 2 bases and J by 4 bases, with 3 bases of the junction left unmatched. CDR1 is SGHNT, CDR2 YYREEE, per germline (reference sequence). The CDR3 region is CASSLETSGYNEQFF. The CDR3 bases are TGTGCCAGCAGCTTAGAGACTAGCGGGTACAATGAGCAGTTCTTC.

The chain uses TRBV7-9 and TRBJ2-1; 9 bases line up with TRBD1. The V segment lost 3 bases and the J segment 4 bases; nucleotides outside the gene matches: 4. Germline V gene sequence: CDR1 SEHNR, CDR2 FQNEAQ (reference sequence). This CDR3 is 15 amino acids long. CDR3 DNA sequence: TGTGCCAGCAGCTTCCGGACAGGGGTTTACAATGAGCAGTTCTTC. Amino acid sequence: CASSFRTGVYNEQFF. The complete variable domain, with remaining parts taken from reference TRBV7-9 and TRBJ2-1, reads DTGVSQNPRHKITKRGQNVTFRCDPISEHNRLYWYRQTLGQGPEFLTYFQNEAQLEKSRLLSDRFSAERPKGSFSTLEIQRTEQGDSAMYLCASSFRTGVYNEQFFGPGTRLTVL.

This chain links TRBV5-4 with TRBJ2-1; D not resolved. The germline CDR1 and CDR2 sequences are SGHNT and YYREEE (reference sequence). V was cut by 4 bases and J by 0 bases, with 14 bases left in between. This CDR3 is 16 amino acids long. CDR3 bases: TGTGCCAGCAGCGTTCCGACTGGCAGCTCCTACAATGAGCAGTTCTTC. Protein: CASSVPTGSSYNEQFF.

CDR3 region: CASSLAAANTGELFF. DNA for the CDR3: TGCGCCAGCAGCTTGGCCGCAGCGAACACCGGGGAGCTGTTTTTT. This chain joins TRBV5-1 and TRBJ2-2; D gene uncertain. Germline CDR1 SGHRS, CDR2 YFSETQ. CDR3 length: 15 amino acids. V dropped 0 bases and J dropped 0 bases, with 6 bases sitting between them. The whole variable domain, remainder taken from reference TRBV5-1 and TRBJ2-2, is KAGVTQTPRYLIKTRGQQVTLSCSPISGHRSVSWYQQTPGQGLQFLFEYFSETQRNKGNFPGRFSGRQFSNSRSEMNVSTLELGDSALYLCASSLAAANTGELFFGEGSRLTVL.

The rearrangement joins TRBV5-1 to TRBJ2-6; D might be TRBD1 (5 bases). The CDR3 consists of 15 residues. Trimming pared 4 bases from V and 0 bases from J, leaving 8 bases between. Germline V gives CDR1 SGHRS, CDR2 YFSETQ. In DNA, the CDR3 is TGCGCCAGCAGCCTCAGGGACTCTGGGGCCAACGTCCTGACTTTC. Translated: CASSLRDSGANVLTF.

The chain is built from TRBV29-1 and TRBJ1-2; TRBD1 might be the D (5 bases). The germline CDR1 and CDR2 sequences are SQVTM and ANQGSEA. V lost 1 base, J lost 5 bases, and 17 bases lay in between. This CDR3 has 15 residues. In nucleotides, the CDR3 is TGCAGCGTTGAAGGGGGAGCCGACAGCCCATATGGCTACACCTTC. It is translated as CSVEGGADSPYGYTF.

This sequence joins TRBV28 and TRBJ2-7; D is unclear. Trimming pared 1 base from V and 5 bases from J, leaving 3 bases between. Germline-derived CDR1 and CDR2 are MDHEN and SYDVKM. This CDR3 is built from 11 residues. This chain's CDR3 is CASSLSHEQYF. As DNA, the CDR3 is TGTGCCAGCAGTTTATCACACGAGCAGTACTTC.

This chain uses TRBV5-1 with TRBJ1-1, with D hard to call. Trimming removed 2 bases at V and 6 bases at J, with 17 bases between. Germline V gene lookup returns CDR1 SGHRS and CDR2 YFSETQ. CDR3 length: 15 residues. The CDR3 sequence is CASSLNAGDGAEAFF. CDR3 DNA sequence: TGCGCCAGCAGCTTAAATGCGGGTGATGGGGCTGAAGCTTTCTTT.

This chain connects TRBV1 to TRBJ2-2; the DNA was not compared with TRBD2, the D call given in the table. TRBV1 is an annotated pseudogene. The CDR3 is 14 residues long. CDR3 nucleotides: TGCACCAGCAGCCAACCGGGAGAGGCCGGGGAGCTGTTTTTT. Its translation is CTSSQPGEAGELFF.

The chain carries TRBV7-2 and TRBJ2-7, with TRBD2 matching 8 bases. CDR3 length: 13 amino acids. CDR1 SGHTA and CDR2 FQGNSA come from the germline V gene. V lost 5 bases and J lost 4; bases outside the gene matches: 4. CDR3 bases: TGTGCCAGCAGCCGGACTAGCTTTTACGAGCAGTACTTC. Its translation is CASSRTSFYEQYF. The variable domain in full, with the rest retrieved from reference TRBV7-2 and TRBJ2-7, is GAGVSQSPSNKVTEKGKDVELRCDPISGHTALYWYRQSLGQGLEFLIYFQGNSAPDKSGLPSDRFSAERTGGSVSTLTIQRTQQEDSAVYLCASSRTSFYEQYFGPGTRLTVT.

In this sample, this clone turned up once. V is TRBV27 and J is TRBJ2-7; 8 positions agree with TRBD2. V was pared by 2 bases and J by 3 bases, with 12 bases of the junction left unmatched. The germline gives CDR1 MNHEY, CDR2 SMNVEV (reference sequence). The CDR3 has 17 residues. In nucleotides, the CDR3 is TGTGCCAGCAGTTTACAAGGGAGGGCGGGAGGTAGCTACGAGCAGTACTTC. Residues: CASSLQGRAGGSYEQYF.

The chain links TRBV29-1 to TRBJ2-1, with 10 positions matching TRBD2. V was pared by 7 bases and J by 9 bases, with 9 bases of the junction left unmatched. This CDR3 is 13 amino acids long. Germline V CDR1 and CDR2: SQVTM, ANQGSEA. The CDR3 loop reads CSASGLAYSEQFF. The CDR3 nucleotides are TGCAGCGCCTCGGGACTAGCGTATAGTGAGCAGTTCTTC.

CDR3 in amino acids: CASSLNGAGSGANVLTF. In DNA, the CDR3 is TGTGCCAGCAGCCTTAACGGCGCCGGCTCTGGGGCCAACGTCCTGACTTTC. The chain uses TRBV7-2 and TRBJ2-6; D gene unclear. The CDR3 totals 17 residues. V lost 5 bases, J lost 0 bases, and 14 bases lay in between. CDR1 and CDR2 (germline): SGHTA, FQGNSA.

CDR3 region: CASSYSRGPNEKLFF. The CDR3 coding sequence is TGTGCCAGCAGTTACTCGCGGGGGCCCAATGAAAAACTGTTTTTT. The J gene is TRBJ1-4, the V gene TRBV6-5; D may be TRBD1 (6 bases). CDR3 size: 15 residues. CDR1 and CDR2 (germline): MNHEY, SVGAGI. The V gene lost 0 bases and the J gene lost 5 bases, with 10 bases spanning the gap.

The J gene is TRBJ1-2, the V gene TRBV6-5, with D hard to call. Trimming removed 6 bases at V and 7 bases at J, with 9 bases between. The CDR3 sequence is 11 residues long. CDR1 is MNHEY and CDR2 is SVGAGI in the germline V gene. In DNA, the CDR3 is TGTGCCAGCAGGTCCAGAGGTGGCTACACCTTC. Amino acids: CASRSRGGYTF.

The V gene is TRBV2, the J gene TRBJ2-1; 9 bases line up with TRBD1. The V gene's germline CDR1 is SNHLY and CDR2 FYNNEI. This CDR3 comprises 15 residues. V was clipped by 5 bases and J by 6 bases; unmatched bases: 8. CDR3 protein: CASSLRTGVRNEQFF. CDR3 sequence (DNA): TGTGCCAGCAGTCTCCGGACAGGGGTCCGCAATGAGCAGTTCTTC.

V is TRBV19 and J is TRBJ1-2, with no clear D. The germline V gene has CDR1 LNHDA and CDR2 SQIVND (reference sequence). Between the trimmed V and J ends, which lost 2 bases and 5 bases, there was a span of 12 bases. CDR3 length equals 14 residues. The CDR3 coding sequence is TGTGCCAGTAGTATAAGTGCAGGAGGTTATGGCTACACCTTC. This codes for CASSISAGGYGYTF. Variable domain in full (rest from reference TRBV19 and TRBJ1-2): DGGITQSPKYLFRKEGQNVTLSCEQNLNHDAMYWYRQDPGQGLRLIYYSQIVNDFQKGDIAEGYSVSREKKESFPLTVTSAQKNPTAFYLCASSISAGGYGYTFGSGTRLTVV.

The sample holds one count of this clone. The chain joins TRBV7-9 to TRBJ2-5; 10 nucleotides match TRBD2. V lost 5 bases, J lost 5 bases, and 14 bases stayed unmatched. The CDR3 extends over 17 amino acids. Per the germline V gene, CDR1 is SEHNR and CDR2 is FQNEAQ (reference sequence). In DNA form, the CDR3 reads TGTGCCAGCAGCAACCCCTCCCTAGCGGGAGTCGGTGAGACCCAGTACTTC. It encodes CASSNPSLAGVGETQYF.